This T cell receptor (beta chain) came from a study of identifying expanded T cells in peripheral blood. This clone was seen only a few times. V lost 6 bases and J lost 2; bases outside the gene matches: 4. Per germline, CDR1 KGHSH and CDR2 LQKENI. This CDR3 has 15 amino acids. Sequencing was performed with immunoSEQ multiplex PCR; in TCRdb, only in-frame clones are kept and a portion is missing. The sample yields some 78,000 clones, around 83% seen once. The chain carries TRBV18 and TRBJ2-3; 11 nucleotides line up with TRBD2. This TCR was sampled from a person aged 18-70 years in good health. The source material was blood. CDR3 amino acids: CASSQLAGDTDTQYF. CDR3 DNA sequence: TGTGCCAGCTCCCAACTAGCGGGGGACACAGATACGCAGTATTTT.